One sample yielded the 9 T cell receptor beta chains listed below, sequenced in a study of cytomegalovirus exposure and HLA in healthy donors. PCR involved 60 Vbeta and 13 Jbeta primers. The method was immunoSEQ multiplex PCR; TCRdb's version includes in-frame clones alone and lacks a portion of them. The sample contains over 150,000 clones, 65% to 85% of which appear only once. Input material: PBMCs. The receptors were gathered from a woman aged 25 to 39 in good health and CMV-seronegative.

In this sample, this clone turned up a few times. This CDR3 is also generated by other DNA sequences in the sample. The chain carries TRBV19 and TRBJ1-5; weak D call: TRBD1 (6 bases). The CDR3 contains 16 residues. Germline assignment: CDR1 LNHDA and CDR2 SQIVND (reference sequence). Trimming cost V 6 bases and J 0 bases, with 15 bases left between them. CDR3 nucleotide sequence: TGTGCCAGTAGGTACGACACAGGGATTAGCAATCAGCCCCAGCATTTT. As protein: CASRYDTGISNQPQHF. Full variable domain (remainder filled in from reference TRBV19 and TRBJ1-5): DGGITQSPKYLFRKEGQNVTLSCEQNLNHDAMYWYRQDPGQGLRLIYYSQIVNDFQKGDIAEGYSVSREKKESFPLTVTSAQKNPTAFYLCASRYDTGISNQPQHFGDGTRLSIL.

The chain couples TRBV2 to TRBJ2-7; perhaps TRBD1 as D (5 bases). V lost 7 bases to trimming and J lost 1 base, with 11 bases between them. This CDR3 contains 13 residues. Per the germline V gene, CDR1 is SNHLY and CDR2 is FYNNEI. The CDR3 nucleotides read TGTGCCAGCATCCAGGGAAGGTCCTACGAGCAGTACTTC. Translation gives CASIQGRSYEQYF.

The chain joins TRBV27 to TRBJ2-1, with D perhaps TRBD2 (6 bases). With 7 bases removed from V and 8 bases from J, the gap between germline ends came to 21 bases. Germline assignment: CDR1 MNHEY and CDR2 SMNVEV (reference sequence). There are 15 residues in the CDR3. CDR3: CASTLLAVGGHEQFF. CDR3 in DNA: TGTGCCAGCACGTTACTAGCTGTTGGGGGTCATGAGCAGTTCTTC.

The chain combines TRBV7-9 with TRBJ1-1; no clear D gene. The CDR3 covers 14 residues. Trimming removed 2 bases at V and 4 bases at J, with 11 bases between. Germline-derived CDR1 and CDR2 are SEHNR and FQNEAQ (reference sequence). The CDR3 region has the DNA TGTGCCAGCAGCTTATTTGCGGGGAGCACTGAAGCTTTCTTT. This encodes CASSLFAGSTEAFF. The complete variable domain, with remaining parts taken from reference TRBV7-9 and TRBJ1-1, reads DTGVSQNPRHKITKRGQNVTFRCDPISEHNRLYWYRQTLGQGPEFLTYFQNEAQLEKSRLLSDRFSAERPKGSFSTLEIQRTEQGDSAMYLCASSLFAGSTEAFFGQGTRLTVV.

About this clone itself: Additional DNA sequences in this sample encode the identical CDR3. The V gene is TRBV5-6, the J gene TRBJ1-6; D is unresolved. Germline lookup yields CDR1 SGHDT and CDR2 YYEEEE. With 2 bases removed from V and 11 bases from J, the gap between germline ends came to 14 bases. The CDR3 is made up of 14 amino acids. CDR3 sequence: CASSFYGGDAPLHF. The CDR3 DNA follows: TGTGCCAGCAGCTTTTATGGAGGCGACGCACCCCTCCACTTT.

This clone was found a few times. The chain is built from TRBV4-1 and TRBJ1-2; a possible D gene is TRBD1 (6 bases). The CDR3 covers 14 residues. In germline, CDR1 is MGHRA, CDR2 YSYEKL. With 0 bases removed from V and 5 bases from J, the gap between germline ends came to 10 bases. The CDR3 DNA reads TGCGCCAGCAGCCAAGACCCCGGACAGTATGGCTACACCTTC. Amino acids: CASSQDPGQYGYTF.

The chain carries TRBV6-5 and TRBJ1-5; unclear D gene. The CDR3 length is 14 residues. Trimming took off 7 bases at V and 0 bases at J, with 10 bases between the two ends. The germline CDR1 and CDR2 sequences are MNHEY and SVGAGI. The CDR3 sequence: CASKRGYSNQPQHF. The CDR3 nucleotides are TGTGCCAGCAAGAGAGGGTATAGCAATCAGCCCCAGCATTTT.

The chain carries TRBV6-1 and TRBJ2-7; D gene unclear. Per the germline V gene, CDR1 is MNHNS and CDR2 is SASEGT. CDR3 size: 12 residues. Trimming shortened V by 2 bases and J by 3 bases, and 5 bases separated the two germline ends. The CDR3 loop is CASSEPVYEQYF. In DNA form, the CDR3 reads TGTGCCAGCAGTGAACCTGTCTACGAGCAGTACTTC.

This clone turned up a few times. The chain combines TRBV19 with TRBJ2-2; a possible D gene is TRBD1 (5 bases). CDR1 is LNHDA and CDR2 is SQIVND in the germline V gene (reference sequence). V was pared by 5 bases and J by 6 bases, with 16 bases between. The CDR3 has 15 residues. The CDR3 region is CASSWGRDGPGELFF. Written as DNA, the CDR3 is TGTGCCAGTAGTTGGGGCAGGGATGGTCCCGGGGAGCTGTTTTTT. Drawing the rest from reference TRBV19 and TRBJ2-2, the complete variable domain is DGGITQSPKYLFRKEGQNVTLSCEQNLNHDAMYWYRQDPGQGLRLIYYSQIVNDFQKGDIAEGYSVSREKKESFPLTVTSAQKNPTAFYLCASSWGRDGPGELFFGEGSRLTVL.